Included here is one T cell receptor beta chain sequence, with context. This receptor's antigen is unknown. It has no much larger one-base neighbor in the sample; base qualities were not kept. These data are taken from a study of T cell responses to AZD1222 COVID-19 vaccine (dated by TCRdb to the early 2020s). About the full investigation: AZD1222 recipients with second doses at about 4 weeks or about 12 weeks were pooled, because spike-specific TCR depth and breadth did not differ between schedules. Trial participants were enrolled by age into subgroups of 18-55, 56-69 and 70-plus years, and around 140, 26 and 57 TCR-sequenced participants, respectively, were included in these subgroups. A total of approximately 240 trial participants underwent TCR sequencing, of whom some 210 received two doses of AZD1222 and some 25 received two doses of the MenACWY control vaccine. Beyond this particular receptor, the publication reports: Epitopes outside the regions mutated in the B.1.351 and B.1.1.7 variants were reportedly recognized by nearly half of the unique spike-specific TCRs. The 56-69-year group was small, and its depth increase did not reach significance, likely because of low power. The whole spike protein was spanned by vaccine-associated CD4 TCRs, and dominant responses were seen in regions 160-218 and 743-854. Most participants were white British and females outnumbered males, and the authors suggested that clonal diversity may have been underestimated. Because no day 14 peak-response samples were available, the repertoires could be characterized only after the peak T cell response. Spike-specific TCR breadth and depth rose significantly after two AZD1222 doses compared with day 0 and with MenACWY recipients. Conclusions about previously exposed vaccinees were limited because only a handful of AZD1222 recipients were SARS-CoV-2 seropositive at baseline.

The CDR3 regions of human TCRbeta chains were analyzed by immunosequencing. Per the original workflow: Repertoire TCRs were matched against a reference library of SARS-CoV-2-specific TCRs generated with the MIRA antigen-specificity platform. Breadth was defined as the fraction of unique TCRs that were SARS-CoV-2-associated. Depth was defined as the fraction of total T cells that were SARS-CoV-2-associated. Using the MIRA data, each spike-specific TCR was mapped to the spike region that the TCR reacts to and placed in a CD4 or CD8 class. Log10-transformed breadth and depth values were compared by one-way ANOVA with Sidak's multiple comparisons tests. TCRdb's version of the immuneACCESS table is confined to in-frame rearrangements and falls short of the full clone set. An unresolved V gene accounts for under half of the shortfall where checked; the remainder is of unknown origin. That table furnishes V, J and clone size, whereas the DNA furnished D and trimming. In this sample the table shows some 130,000 clones, roughly 90% of which occur a single time. The biggest ten clones account for more than 2.5% of the sample.

What this sample's time point label stands for: baseline before first vaccination. Vaccinee samples came from UK trials COV001 and COV002, including a single-blind randomized controlled phase 2/3 trial of AZD1222 (ChAdOx1 nCoV-19) in healthy adults. For TCRbeta chain sequencing, PBMC samples were collected from trial participants at day 0 and at day 28 after the second dose. Its CDR3 holds 14 amino acids, cysteine through phenylalanine. The DNA shown is the 42-base CDR3, in frame from base 1. For this chain, trimming is 0 bases at the V end and 4 bases at the J end, and the number of junction bases without a gene match is 1. CDR1 and CDR2 are drawn from the germline V gene (reference sequence): LGHDT, YNNKEL.

The sequences come from peripheral blood, collected on day 0 of AZD1222 vaccination. The chain joins TRBV3-1 (or the pseudogene TRBV3-2) to TRBJ1-2; TRBD1 fits 8 bases in the junction. The TCR was taken from an adult in good health. The CDR3 here reads CASSQETGAYGYTF. The base sequence is TGTGCCAGCAGCCAAGAGACAGGGGCCTATGGCTACACCTTC.